This T cell receptor beta chain was captured in a study of blood T cell repertoires in COVID-19. Study at large: Acute-phase and convalescent COVID-19 samples originated in the United States, Italy and Spain.

As originally analysed: Amplification of reference gene primers provided the estimated nucleated cell counts. TCRdb's table, derived via immunoSEQ multiplex PCR, lists solely in-frame clones and lacks some. D and trimming come from the DNA, and the V and J calls and clone size come from that table. This sample has approximately 290,000 clones, with more than 85% found just once. The length of the CDR3 is 16 residues. Germline loops: CDR1 SGHDN, CDR2 FVKESK. With 0 bases removed from V and 2 bases from J, the gap between germline ends came to 10 bases. The chain joins TRBV14 to TRBJ1-4; D possibly corresponds to TRBD1 (5 bases). The sample comprised peripheral blood. The sequence came from a woman aged 30 to 39 with COVID-19, enrolled during active disease. CDR3 in amino acids: CASSQELKGTNEKLFF. The CDR3 nucleotides are TGTGCCAGCAGCCAAGAATTGAAGGGGACTAATGAAAAACTGTTTTTT. Based on the CDR3 plus reference TRBV14 and TRBJ1-4, the full variable domain is EAGVTQFPSHSVIEKGQTVTLRCDPISGHDNLYWYRRVMGKEIKFLLHFVKESKQDESGMPNNRFLAERTGGTYSTLKVQPAELEDSGVYFCASSQELKGTNEKLFFGSGTQLSVL.